The rows below give T cell receptor beta chains drawn from one sample of a study of cytomegalovirus exposure and HLA in healthy donors. The assay was immunoSEQ multiplex PCR, and TCRdb's table has in-frame clones only and misses some. The table has 100,000 to 150,000 clones, over 70% seen once. Source material: PBMCs. The origin of the receptors is a woman between 50 and 59 years old in good health and CMV-seronegative. Both conserved end residues are part of each CDR3. The D gene is left open where the match is weak. Only part of the rows carry a size: once, few, many, or a class if the clone is expanded.

TRBJ1-5	NA	TRBV30	once	CAWGRGDNQPQHF	TGTGCCTGGGGGAGGGGCGACAATCAGCCCCAGCATTTT
TRBJ2-1	TRBD2	TRBV13	once	CASSLLTSSGYSVSYNEQFF	TGTGCCAGCAGCTTATTGACTAGCTCCGGTTACTCAGTCTCCTACAATGAGCAGTTCTTC
TRBJ2-1	TRBD2	TRBV29-1	NA	CSVISGIHSYNEQFF	TGCAGCGTGATTAGCGGGATCCACTCCTACAATGAGCAGTTCTTC
TRBJ2-7	TRBD2	TRBV27	NA	CASSFLTSGRKNEQYF	TGTGCCAGCAGCTTTCTAACTAGCGGGAGAAAGAACGAGCAGTACTTC
TRBJ1-3	TRBD1	TRBV10-2	few	CASKRTGAGNTIYF	TGCGCCAGCAAAAGGACAGGGGCGGGAAACACCATATATTTT
TRBJ2-1	NA	TRBV19	NA	CASSGADRDEQFF	TGTGCCAGTAGTGGGGCCGATCGGGATGAGCAGTTCTTC
TRBJ2-7	NA	TRBV30	NA	CAFKQKAAYEQYF	TGTGCCTTCAAGCAGAAGGCGGCATACGAGCAGTACTTC
TRBJ2-3	TRBD2	TRBV7-9	NA	CASSLAAGGDTQYF	TGTGCCAGCAGCTTAGCGGCGGGGGGTGATACGCAGTATTTT
TRBJ1-1	TRBD1	TRBV9	NA	CAGSPPTGVTEAFF	TGTGCCGGCAGCCCACCGACAGGGGTGACTGAGGCTTTCTTT
TRBJ2-2	NA	TRBV28	NA	CASSLVTSSRELFF	TGTGCCAGCAGCCTAGTCACTAGCAGCAGGGAGCTGTTTTTT